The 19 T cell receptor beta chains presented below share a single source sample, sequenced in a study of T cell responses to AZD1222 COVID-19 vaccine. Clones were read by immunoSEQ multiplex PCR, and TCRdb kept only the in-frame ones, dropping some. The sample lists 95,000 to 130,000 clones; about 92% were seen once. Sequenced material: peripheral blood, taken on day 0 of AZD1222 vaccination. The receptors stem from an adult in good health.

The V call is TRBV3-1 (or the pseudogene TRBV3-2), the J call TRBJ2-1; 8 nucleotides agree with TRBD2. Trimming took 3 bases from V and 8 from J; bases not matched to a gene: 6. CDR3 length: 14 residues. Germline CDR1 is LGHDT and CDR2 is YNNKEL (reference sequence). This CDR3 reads CASSHAGLVDEQFF. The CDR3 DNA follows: TGTGCCAGCAGCCATGCGGGACTAGTTGATGAGCAGTTCTTC.

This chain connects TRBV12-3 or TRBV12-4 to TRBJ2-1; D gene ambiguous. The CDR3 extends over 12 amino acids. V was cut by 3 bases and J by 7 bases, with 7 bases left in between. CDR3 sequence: CASSFGWNEQFF. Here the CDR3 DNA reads TGTGCCAGCAGTTTTGGTTGGAATGAGCAGTTCTTC.

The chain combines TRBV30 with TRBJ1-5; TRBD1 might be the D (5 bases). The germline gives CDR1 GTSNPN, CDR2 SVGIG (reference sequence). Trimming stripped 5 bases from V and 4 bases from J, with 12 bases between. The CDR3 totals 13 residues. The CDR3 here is CAWRDSYNQPQHF. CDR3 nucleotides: TGTGCCTGGCGCGACAGCTATAATCAGCCCCAGCATTTT.

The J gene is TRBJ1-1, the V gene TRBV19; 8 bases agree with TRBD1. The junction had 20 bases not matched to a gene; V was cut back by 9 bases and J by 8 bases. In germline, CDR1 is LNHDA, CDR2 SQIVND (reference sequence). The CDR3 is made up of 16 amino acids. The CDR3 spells CASIGQGSGWVSEAFF. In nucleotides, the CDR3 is TGTGCCAGCATCGGACAGGGCAGTGGTTGGGTATCCGAAGCTTTCTTT.

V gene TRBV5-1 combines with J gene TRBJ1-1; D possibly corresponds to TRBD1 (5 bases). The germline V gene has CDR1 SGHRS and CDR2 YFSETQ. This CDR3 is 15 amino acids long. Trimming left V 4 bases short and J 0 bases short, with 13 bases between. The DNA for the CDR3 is TGCGCCAGCAGCCTCCTGGGGGATCTGAACACTGAAGCTTTCTTT. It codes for CASSLLGDLNTEAFF.

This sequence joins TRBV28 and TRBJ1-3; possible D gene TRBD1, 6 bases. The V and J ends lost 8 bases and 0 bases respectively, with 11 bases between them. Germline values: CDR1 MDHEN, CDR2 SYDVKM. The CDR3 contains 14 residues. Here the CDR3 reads CASVRDNSGNTIYF. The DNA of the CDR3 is TGTGCCAGCGTCAGGGACAACTCTGGAAACACCATATATTTT. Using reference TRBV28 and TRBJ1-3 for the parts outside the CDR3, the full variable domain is DVKVTQSSRYLVKRTGEKVFLECVQDMDHENMFWYRQDPGLGLRLIYFSYDVKMKEKGDIPEGYSVSREKKERFSLILESASTNQTSMYLCASVRDNSGNTIYFGEGSWLTVV.

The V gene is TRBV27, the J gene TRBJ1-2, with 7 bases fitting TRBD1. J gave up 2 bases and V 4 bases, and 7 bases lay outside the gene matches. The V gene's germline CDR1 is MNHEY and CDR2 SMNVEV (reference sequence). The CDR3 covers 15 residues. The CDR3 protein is CASSSPAGGNYGYTF. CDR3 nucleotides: TGTGCCAGCAGTTCCCCAGCAGGGGGGAACTATGGCTACACCTTC.

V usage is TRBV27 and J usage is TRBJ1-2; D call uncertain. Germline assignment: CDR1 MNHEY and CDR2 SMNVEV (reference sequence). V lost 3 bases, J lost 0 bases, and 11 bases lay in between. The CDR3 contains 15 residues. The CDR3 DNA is TGTGCCAGCAGTTTGCTGGCCAAAGCTAACTATGGCTACACCTTC. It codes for CASSLLAKANYGYTF.

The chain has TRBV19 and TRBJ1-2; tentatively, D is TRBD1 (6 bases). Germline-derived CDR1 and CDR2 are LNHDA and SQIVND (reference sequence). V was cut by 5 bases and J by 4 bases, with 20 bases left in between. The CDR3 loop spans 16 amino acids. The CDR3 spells CASSPTGGARVYGYTF. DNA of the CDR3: TGTGCCAGTAGTCCCACCGGGGGGGCGCGGGTCTATGGCTACACCTTC.

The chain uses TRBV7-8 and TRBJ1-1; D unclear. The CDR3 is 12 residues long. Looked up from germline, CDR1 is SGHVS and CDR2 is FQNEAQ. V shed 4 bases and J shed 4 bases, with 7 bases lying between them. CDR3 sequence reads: CASSSGGTEAFF. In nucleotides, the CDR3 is TGTGCCAGCAGCTCGGGAGGCACTGAAGCTTTCTTT. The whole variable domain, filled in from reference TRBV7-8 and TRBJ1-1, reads GAGVSQSPRYKVAKRGQDVALRCDPISGHVSLFWYQQALGQGPEFLTYFQNEAQLDKSGLPSDRFFAERPEGSVSTLKIQRTQQEDSAVYLCASSSGGTEAFFGQGTRLTVV.

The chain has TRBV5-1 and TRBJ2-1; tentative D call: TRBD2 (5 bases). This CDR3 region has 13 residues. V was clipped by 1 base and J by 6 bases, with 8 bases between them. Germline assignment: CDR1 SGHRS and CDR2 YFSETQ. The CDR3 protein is CASSLWSGNEQFF. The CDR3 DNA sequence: TGCGCCAGCAGCTTGTGGAGCGGCAATGAGCAGTTCTTC.

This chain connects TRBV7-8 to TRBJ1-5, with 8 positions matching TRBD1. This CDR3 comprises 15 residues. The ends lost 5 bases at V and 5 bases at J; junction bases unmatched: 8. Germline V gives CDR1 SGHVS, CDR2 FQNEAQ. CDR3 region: CASSPGDRIYQPQHF. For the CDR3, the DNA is TGTGCCAGCAGCCCAGGGGACAGGATCTATCAGCCCCAGCATTTT.

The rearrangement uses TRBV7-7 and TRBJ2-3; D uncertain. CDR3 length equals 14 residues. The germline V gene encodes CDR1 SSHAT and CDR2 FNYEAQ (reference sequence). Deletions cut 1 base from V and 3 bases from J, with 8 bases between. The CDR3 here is CASSLGFWTDTQYF. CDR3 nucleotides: TGTGCCAGCAGCTTAGGATTTTGGACAGATACGCAGTATTTT.

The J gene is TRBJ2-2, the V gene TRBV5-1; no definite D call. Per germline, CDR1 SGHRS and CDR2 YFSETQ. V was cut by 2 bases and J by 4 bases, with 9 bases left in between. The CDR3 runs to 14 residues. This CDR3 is CASSLGLGTGELFF. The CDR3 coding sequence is TGCGCCAGCAGCTTAGGGTTGGGCACCGGGGAGCTGTTTTTT. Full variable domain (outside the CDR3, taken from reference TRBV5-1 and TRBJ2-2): KAGVTQTPRYLIKTRGQQVTLSCSPISGHRSVSWYQQTPGQGLQFLFEYFSETQRNKGNFPGRFSGRQFSNSRSEMNVSTLELGDSALYLCASSLGLGTGELFFGEGSRLTVL.

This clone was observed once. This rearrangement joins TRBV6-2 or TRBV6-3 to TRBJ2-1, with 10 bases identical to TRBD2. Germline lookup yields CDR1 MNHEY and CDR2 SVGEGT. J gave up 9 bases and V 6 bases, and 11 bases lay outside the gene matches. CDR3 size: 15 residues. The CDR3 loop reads CASSPVLAGVSEQFF. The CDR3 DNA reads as TGTGCCAGCAGCCCAGTGCTAGCGGGAGTATCTGAGCAGTTCTTC.

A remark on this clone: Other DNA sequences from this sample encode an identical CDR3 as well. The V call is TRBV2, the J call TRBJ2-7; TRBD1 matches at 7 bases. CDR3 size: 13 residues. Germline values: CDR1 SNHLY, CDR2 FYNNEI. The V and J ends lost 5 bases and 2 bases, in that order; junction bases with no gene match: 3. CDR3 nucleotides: TGTGCCAGCAGTTCAGGGGGACCCTACGAGCAGTACTTC. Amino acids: CASSSGGPYEQYF.

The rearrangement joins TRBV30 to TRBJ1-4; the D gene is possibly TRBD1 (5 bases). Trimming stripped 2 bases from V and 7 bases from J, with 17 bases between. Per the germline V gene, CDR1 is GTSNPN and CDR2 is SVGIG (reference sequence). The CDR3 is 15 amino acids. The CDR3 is CAWSFPDRGVEKLFF. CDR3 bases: TGTGCCTGGAGTTTCCCGGATCGGGGGGTTGAAAAACTGTTTTTT.

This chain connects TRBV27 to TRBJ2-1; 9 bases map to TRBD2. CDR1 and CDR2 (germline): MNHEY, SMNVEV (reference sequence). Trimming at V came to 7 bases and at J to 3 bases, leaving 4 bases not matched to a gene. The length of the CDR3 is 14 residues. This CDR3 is CASKRLADYNEQFF. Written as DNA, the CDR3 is TGTGCCAGCAAACGACTAGCGGACTACAATGAGCAGTTCTTC.

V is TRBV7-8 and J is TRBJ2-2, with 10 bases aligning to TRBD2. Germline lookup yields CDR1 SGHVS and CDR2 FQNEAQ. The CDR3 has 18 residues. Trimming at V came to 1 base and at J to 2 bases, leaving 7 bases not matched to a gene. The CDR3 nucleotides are TGTGCCAGCAGCTTAGACCCTGGGACTAGCGTTAACACCGGGGAGCTGTTTTTT. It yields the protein CASSLDPGTSVNTGELFF.